A selection of T cell receptor beta chains follows, all from one sample in a study of cytomegalovirus exposure and HLA in healthy donors. Repertoires were generated with immunoSEQ multiplex PCR, while TCRdb's copy carries only in-frame clones and drops some. This sample has about 190,000 clones, with 60% to 85% found just once. The sample taken for sequencing was PBMCs. These receptors were taken from a woman under 30 in good health and CMV-seronegative. Each CDR3 is given without its conserved first and last residue. Fields, in order: clone size, V gene, D gene, CDR3 protein. A D gene is named only where the DNA matches it firmly. A row's size may be missing; if present it is once, few, many or a size class.

>-|TRBV10-3|TRBD2
AIRDPGLDNEQF
>-|TRBV7-9|TRBD2
ASSLAAGEDTQY
>-|TRBV4-3|TRBD2
ASSQVLRLAGGTQY
>once|TRBV5-1|-
ASARVGTRPDTQY
>few|TRBV10-2|-
ASSVGVNTEAF
>-|TRBV28|TRBD1
ARITKGQGLNSPLH
>-|TRBV6-1|-
ASSEATGQYSYEQY
>-|TRBV6-6|-
ASSAPVEGAHGYT
>-|TRBV30|TRBD1
AWSVLGQGNEKLF
>-|TRBV5-1|-
ASSKETRNSPLH
>-|TRBV7-9|-
ASSLKTMQETQY
>-|TRBV19|TRBD1
ASSTPRQGGYTGELF
>-|TRBV4-1|-
ASSQGQSNEKLF
>-|TRBV25-1|-
ASSEYSGVGSYEQY
>few|TRBV29-1|TRBD2
SVGDSGGAVDTQY
>few|TRBV6-1|-
ASTLQDSNQPQH
>-|TRBV7-6|-
ASSLTGVAATGELF
>-|TRBV15|TRBD2
ATRSTSGRTEQY
>-|TRBV7-6|TRBD1
ASSPTTGTGGEQY
>-|TRBV10-2|TRBD2
ASSLLAGGGTQY
>-|TRBV27|TRBD1
ASSWTGILTEAF
>-|TRBV28|TRBD2
ASSLGLAGAPQF
>-|TRBV5-4|-
ASSLSAGVVGGYT
>-|TRBV10-3|TRBD2
AISTLLAGGDTQY
>-|TRBV28|TRBD2
ASSLLVAGAANEQF
>-|TRBV6-5|-
ASSEAQIGEQY
>-|TRBV10-1|-
ASSGGQPVSYNEQF
>-|TRBV27|-
ASSLVPMVGQLSYEQY
>-|TRBV27|-
ASSLARFGGVWNEQF
>-|TRBV14|-
ASSQGGEDNYGYT
>-|TRBV7-2|-
ASSRTGDTGELF
>-|TRBV9|-
ASSVSDYRPLH
>-|TRBV28|TRBD1
ASRRGDRGTGELF